The clone carrying this T cell receptor beta chain showed up just a few times. A second PCR of about 6 to 11 cycles used a sample-barcoded 5' primer and a J-beta primer mix. MiXCR, applied by TCRdb to the 5' RACE reads, yields one record per CDR3 protein. The data contain 720,000 or so distinct CDR3 sequences, roughly two fifths of them seen just once; the ten biggest clones take up approximately 31%. Collection of around 9.3 milliliters of peripheral blood was performed for each donor. The data are from a study of blood T cells in healthy people across ages. The length of the CDR3 is 13 residues. Trimming stripped 5 bases from V and 4 bases from J, with 12 bases between. Germline lookup yields CDR1 DFQATT and CDR2 SNEGSKA (reference sequence).

Sequencing was carried out using blood. The V call is TRBV20-1, the J call TRBJ2-1; D gene ambiguous. The sequence was obtained from an elderly man in good health. The CDR3 reads CSAGPSPYNEQFF. CDR3 nucleotides: TGCAGTGCTGGCCCAAGTCCGTACAATGAGCAGTTCTTC.